These T cell receptor beta chains were read from a single sample in a study of T cell responses to AZD1222 COVID-19 vaccine. The method was immunoSEQ multiplex PCR; TCRdb's version includes in-frame clones alone and lacks a portion of them. The data show some 140,000 clones, around 90% seen once. The sample in question was peripheral blood, obtained on day 0 of AZD1222 vaccination. These receptors were taken from an adult in good health. Each CDR3 is given with its conserved first and last residue. Each record gives: J gene, D gene, clone size, V gene, CDR3 length, CDR3 protein, CDR3 DNA. A D gene is named only where the DNA matches it firmly. A clone size is listed for some rows: how often the clone was seen (once, few, many), or a class if it is expanded.

J: TRBJ2-7; D: TRBD1; size: once; V: TRBV7-8; length: 14; CDR3: CASSFDGTAYEQYF; DNA: TGTGCCAGCAGCTTTGACGGGACAGCTTACGAGCAGTACTTC
J: TRBJ2-6; D: -; size: -; V: TRBV5-6; length: 14; CDR3: CASSLEAGANVLTF; DNA: TGTGCCAGCAGCTTGGAGGCTGGGGCCAACGTCCTGACTTTC
J: TRBJ1-2; D: -; size: -; V: TRBV4-3; length: 14; CDR3: CASSQDSNEHGYTF; DNA: TGCGCCAGCAGCCAAGATTCAAATGAGCATGGCTACACCTTC
J: TRBJ1-2; D: TRBD1; size: -; V: TRBV15; length: 16; CDR3: CATSLGTGAIGHGYTF; DNA: TGTGCCACCAGCCTTGGGACAGGGGCCATAGGTCATGGCTACACCTTC
J: TRBJ1-5; D: -; size: -; V: TRBV18; length: 14; CDR3: CASSPENRNQPQHF; DNA: TGTGCCAGCTCACCGGAGAATCGCAATCAGCCCCAGCATTTT
J: TRBJ2-1; D: -; size: -; V: TRBV4-3; length: 17; CDR3: CASSQDKVGGAYNEQFF; DNA: TGCGCCAGCAGCCAAGATAAGGTTGGCGGAGCTTACAATGAGCAGTTCTTC
J: TRBJ1-5; D: -; size: -; V: TRBV5-8; length: 15; CDR3: CASSLAGWESQPQHF; DNA: TGTGCCAGCAGCTTGGCCGGCTGGGAGTCTCAGCCCCAGCATTTT
J: TRBJ1-3; D: -; size: -; V: TRBV3-1/TRBV3-2; length: 14; CDR3: CASSLVLGGNTIYF; DNA: TGTGCCAGCAGCCTTGTACTGGGTGGAAACACCATATATTTT
J: TRBJ1-2; D: -; size: once; V: TRBV7-2; length: 12; CDR3: CAGGPTIYAYTF; DNA: TGTGCCGGGGGACCGACCATATATGCCTACACCTTC
J: TRBJ1-5; D: TRBD1; size: -; V: TRBV28; length: 20; CDR3: CASSSRLLGQGAISNQPQHF; DNA: TGTGCCAGCAGTTCCAGGCTGTTGGGACAGGGGGCGATTAGCAATCAGCCCCAGCATTTT
J: TRBJ1-4; D: -; size: -; V: TRBV9; length: 16; CDR3: CASSVGGTGANEKLFF; DNA: TGTGCCAGCAGCGTAGGTGGGACTGGGGCTAATGAAAAACTGTTTTTT
J: TRBJ1-4; D: -; size: few; V: TRBV27; length: 13; CDR3: CASMRAENEKLFF; DNA: TGTGCCAGCATGAGGGCTGAGAATGAAAAACTGTTTTTT
J: TRBJ1-2; D: -; size: -; V: TRBV6-5; length: 16; CDR3: CASSLKIGNQFTGYTF; DNA: TGTGCCAGCAGTTTAAAAATAGGAAATCAGTTCACTGGCTACACCTTC
J: TRBJ1-2; D: -; size: once; V: TRBV11-2; length: 15; CDR3: CASSLEVGRQGGYTF; DNA: TGTGCCAGCAGCTTAGAGGTTGGCCGGCAGGGGGGCTACACCTTC
J: TRBJ1-2; D: -; size: -; V: TRBV6-5; length: 15; CDR3: CASSYRGVTNYGYTF; DNA: TGTGCCAGCAGTTACCGGGGAGTCACTAACTATGGCTACACCTTC
J: TRBJ1-1; D: -; size: -; V: TRBV28; length: 11; CDR3: CASTTSTEAFF; DNA: TGTGCCAGCACCACAAGCACTGAAGCTTTCTTT
J: TRBJ2-7; D: TRBD1; size: -; V: TRBV3-1/TRBV3-2; length: 14; CDR3: CASSQRQGANEQYF; DNA: TGTGCCAGCAGCCAAAGACAGGGGGCGAACGAGCAGTACTTC
J: TRBJ2-3; D: -; size: once; V: TRBV5-4; length: 16; CDR3: CASSLQRGGPTDTQYF; DNA: TGTGCCAGCAGCTTGCAACGGGGTGGACCCACAGATACGCAGTATTTT
J: TRBJ1-4; D: -; size: -; V: TRBV19; length: 14; CDR3: CASSIVGGFEKLFF; DNA: TGTGCCAGTAGTATAGTCGGTGGCTTTGAAAAACTGTTTTTT
J: TRBJ1-1; D: -; size: -; V: TRBV7-8; length: 11; CDR3: CASSRDQQAFF; DNA: TGTGCCAGCAGCCGGGACCAGCAAGCTTTCTTT
J: TRBJ2-1; D: TRBD2; size: -; V: TRBV5-1; length: 17; CDR3: CASSLGISGDSYNEQFF; DNA: TGCGCCAGCAGCTTGGGCATTAGCGGGGATTCCTACAATGAGCAGTTCTTC
J: TRBJ1-2; D: -; size: once; V: TRBV2; length: 14; CDR3: CASSERSQGDGYTF; DNA: TGTGCCAGCAGTGAAAGGAGTCAGGGTGATGGCTACACCTTC
J: TRBJ2-3; D: -; size: -; V: TRBV30; length: 11; CDR3: CAWSPSDTQYF; DNA: TGTGCCTGGAGTCCGAGCGATACGCAGTATTTT
J: TRBJ1-5; D: TRBD1; size: -; V: TRBV12-3/TRBV12-4; length: 13; CDR3: CASRQGARGPQHF; DNA: TGTGCCAGCAGGCAGGGGGCGCGGGGACCCCAGCATTTT
J: TRBJ1-3; D: -; size: -; V: TRBV7-9; length: 12; CDR3: CASSSPVNTIYF; DNA: TGTGCCAGCAGCTCCCCTGTAAACACCATATATTTT
J: TRBJ1-1; D: TRBD1; size: -; V: TRBV27; length: 16; CDR3: CASSFWDRGYGTEAFF; DNA: TGTGCCAGCAGTTTTTGGGACAGGGGTTACGGCACTGAAGCTTTCTTT